Presented here are 4 T cell receptor beta chains from one specimen sequenced in a study of vaccination and CD4 T cells after COVID-19. The antigens for these receptors are not known. Sequenced with the Oncomine TCR Beta short-read assay was DNA taken from cultured CD4+ T cells. TCRdb passed the PCR reads through MiXCR, listing each CDR3 protein once. The sample holds more than 10,000 distinct CDR3 sequences, under 65% seen once. Treatment noted: roughly 11-day PBMC culture with coronavirus spike peptide pools or control peptides (ViraFEST assay). Sequencing used CD4+ T cells from blood, cultured in vitro. The receptors here all came from a human donor who had recovered from COVID-19.

This clonotype was recorded a few times. This sequence joins TRBV27 and TRBJ2-2; D remains unclear. The CDR3 loop spans 14 amino acids. With 6 bases removed from V and 5 bases from J, the gap between germline ends came to 13 bases. Germline values: CDR1 MNHEY, CDR2 SMNVEV (reference sequence). The CDR3: CASSRLVGTGELFF. For the CDR3, the DNA is TGTGCCAGCAGCCGGCTGGTGGGAACCGGGGAGCTGTTTTTT.

The table lists this clonotype with a few counts. J is TRBJ1-6 and V is TRBV20-1; maybe TRBD1 (5 bases). In germline, CDR1 is DFQATT, CDR2 SNEGSKA (reference sequence). Trimming shortened V by 3 bases and J by 5 bases, and 14 bases separated the two germline ends. The CDR3 length is 15 residues. This CDR3 reads CSARRDGRNNSPLHF. The CDR3 region has the DNA TGCAGTGCTAGGAGGGACGGAAGAAATAATTCACCCCTCCACTTT.

The gene calls are TRBV6-1 and TRBJ1-3, with D possibly matching TRBD1 (6 bases). Germline V gene sequence: CDR1 MNHNS, CDR2 SASEGT. This CDR3 is 14 amino acids long. Trimming removed 6 bases from V and 4 bases from J, with 13 bases in between. In DNA form, the CDR3 reads TGTGCCAGCAGGGTCCCGGGGGGCGGAAACACCATATATTTT. It yields the protein CASRVPGGGNTIYF.

The chain combines TRBV20-1 with TRBJ2-7; D possibly corresponds to TRBD2 (7 bases). Trimming took 6 bases from V and 7 from J, leaving 19 bases between them. The CDR3 covers 13 residues. CDR1 is DFQATT, CDR2 SNEGSKA, per germline (reference sequence). The CDR3 region is CSAPRGGSEEQYF. CDR3 nucleotide sequence: TGCAGTGCCCCTAGGGGGGGATCGGAAGAGCAGTACTTC.